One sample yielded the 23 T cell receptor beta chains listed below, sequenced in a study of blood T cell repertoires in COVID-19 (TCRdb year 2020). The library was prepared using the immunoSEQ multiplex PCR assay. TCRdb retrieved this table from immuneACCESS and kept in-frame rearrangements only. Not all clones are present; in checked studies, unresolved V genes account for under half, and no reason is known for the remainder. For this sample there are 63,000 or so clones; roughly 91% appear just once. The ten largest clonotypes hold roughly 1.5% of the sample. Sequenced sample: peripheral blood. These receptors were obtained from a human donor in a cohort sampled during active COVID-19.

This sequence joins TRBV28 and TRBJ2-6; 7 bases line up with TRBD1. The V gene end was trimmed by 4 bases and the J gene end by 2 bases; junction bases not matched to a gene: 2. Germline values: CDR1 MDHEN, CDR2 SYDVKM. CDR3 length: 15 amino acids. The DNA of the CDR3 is TGTGCCAGCAGTTCTACAGGGGCTGGGGCCAACGTCCTGACTTTC. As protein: CASSSTGAGANVLTF. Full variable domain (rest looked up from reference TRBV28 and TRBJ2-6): DVKVTQSSRYLVKRTGEKVFLECVQDMDHENMFWYRQDPGLGLRLIYFSYDVKMKEKGDIPEGYSVSREKKERFSLILESASTNQTSMYLCASSSTGAGANVLTFGAGSRLTVL.

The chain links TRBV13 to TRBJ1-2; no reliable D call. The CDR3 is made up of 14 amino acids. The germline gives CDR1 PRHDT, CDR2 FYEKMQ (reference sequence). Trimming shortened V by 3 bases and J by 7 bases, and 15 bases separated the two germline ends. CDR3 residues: CASSLPFQSGGYTF. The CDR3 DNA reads TGTGCCAGCAGCTTGCCCTTTCAATCAGGTGGCTACACCTTC.

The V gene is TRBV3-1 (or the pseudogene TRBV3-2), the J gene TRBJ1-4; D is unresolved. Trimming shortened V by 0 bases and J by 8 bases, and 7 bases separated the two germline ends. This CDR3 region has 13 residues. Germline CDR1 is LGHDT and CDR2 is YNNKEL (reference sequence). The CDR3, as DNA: TGTGCCAGCAGCCAAGACCGAGGGGAAAAACTGTTTTTT. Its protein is CASSQDRGEKLFF.

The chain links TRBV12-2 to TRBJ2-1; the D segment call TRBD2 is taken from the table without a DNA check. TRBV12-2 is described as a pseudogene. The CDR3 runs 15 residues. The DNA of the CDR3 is TGTGCAAGTCGCTTAGGTGGGACTAGCGCCAATGAGCAGTTCTTC. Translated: CASRLGGTSANEQFF.

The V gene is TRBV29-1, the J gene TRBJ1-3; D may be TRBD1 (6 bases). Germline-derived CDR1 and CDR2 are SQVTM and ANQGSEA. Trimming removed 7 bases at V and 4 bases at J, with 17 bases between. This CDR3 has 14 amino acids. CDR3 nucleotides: TGCAGCGCGGGAGACAGGATTGCCGGAAACACCATATATTTT. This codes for CSAGDRIAGNTIYF.

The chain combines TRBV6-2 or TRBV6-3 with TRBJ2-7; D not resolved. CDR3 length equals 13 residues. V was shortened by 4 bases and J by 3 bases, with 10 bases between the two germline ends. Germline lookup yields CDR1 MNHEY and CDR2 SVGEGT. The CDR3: CASSSTIHYEQYV. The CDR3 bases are TGTGCCAGCAGTTCCACCATACACTACGAGCAGTACGTC.

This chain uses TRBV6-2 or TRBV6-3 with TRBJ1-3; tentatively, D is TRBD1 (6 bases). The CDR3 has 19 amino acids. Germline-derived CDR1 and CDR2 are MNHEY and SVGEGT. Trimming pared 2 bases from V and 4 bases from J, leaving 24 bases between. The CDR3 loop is CASSYARDTDLLTGNTIYF. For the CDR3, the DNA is TGTGCCAGCAGTTACGCCCGGGACACCGATCTGTTAACCGGAAACACCATATATTTT.

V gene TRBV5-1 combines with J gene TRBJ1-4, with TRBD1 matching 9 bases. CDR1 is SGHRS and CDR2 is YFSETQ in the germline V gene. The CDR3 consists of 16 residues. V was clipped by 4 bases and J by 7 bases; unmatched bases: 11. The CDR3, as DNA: TGCGCCAGCAGCAACGGGGGGACAGGGATGGTTGAAAAACTGTTTTTT. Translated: CASSNGGTGMVEKLFF.

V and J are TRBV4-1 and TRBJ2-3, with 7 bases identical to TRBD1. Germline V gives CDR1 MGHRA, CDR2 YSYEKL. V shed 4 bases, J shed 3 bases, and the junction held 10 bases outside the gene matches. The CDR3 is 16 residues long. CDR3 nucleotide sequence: TGCGCCAGCAGCCTTGAGACAGGGCTTGGGACAGATACGCAGTATTTT. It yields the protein CASSLETGLGTDTQYF.

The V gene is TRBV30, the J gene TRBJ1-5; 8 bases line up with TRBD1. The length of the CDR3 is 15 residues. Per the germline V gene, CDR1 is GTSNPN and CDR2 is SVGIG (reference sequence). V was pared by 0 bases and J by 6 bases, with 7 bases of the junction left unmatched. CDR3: CAWSVQGAGGQPQHF. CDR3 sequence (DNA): TGTGCCTGGAGTGTTCAGGGGGCTGGAGGTCAGCCCCAGCATTTT.

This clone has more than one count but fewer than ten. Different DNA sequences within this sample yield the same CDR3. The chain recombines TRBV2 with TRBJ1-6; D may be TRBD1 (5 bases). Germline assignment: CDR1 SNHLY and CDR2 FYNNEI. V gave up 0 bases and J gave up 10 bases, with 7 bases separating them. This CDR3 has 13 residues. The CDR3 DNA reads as TGTGCCAGCAGTGAAGCGCGGGACTCACCCCTCCACTTT. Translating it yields CASSEARDSPLHF.

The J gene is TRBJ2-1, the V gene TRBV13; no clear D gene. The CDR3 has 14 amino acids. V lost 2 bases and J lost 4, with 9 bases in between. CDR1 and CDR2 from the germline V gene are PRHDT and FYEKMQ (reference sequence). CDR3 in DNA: TGTGCCAGCAGCTTACTAGGTTGGTACAATGAGCAGTTCTTC. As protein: CASSLLGWYNEQFF. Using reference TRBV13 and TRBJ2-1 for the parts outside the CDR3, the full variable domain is AAGVIQSPRHLIKEKRETATLKCYPIPRHDTVYWYQQGPGQDPQFLISFYEKMQSDKGSIPDRFSAQQFSDYHSELNMSSLELGDSALYFCASSLLGWYNEQFFGPGTRLTVL.

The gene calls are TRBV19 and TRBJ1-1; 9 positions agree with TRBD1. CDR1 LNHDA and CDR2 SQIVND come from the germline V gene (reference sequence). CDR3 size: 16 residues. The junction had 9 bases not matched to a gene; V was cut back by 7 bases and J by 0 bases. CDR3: CASTAGQGAMNTEAFF. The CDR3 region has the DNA TGTGCCAGTACCGCGGGACAGGGTGCAATGAACACTGAAGCTTTCTTT.

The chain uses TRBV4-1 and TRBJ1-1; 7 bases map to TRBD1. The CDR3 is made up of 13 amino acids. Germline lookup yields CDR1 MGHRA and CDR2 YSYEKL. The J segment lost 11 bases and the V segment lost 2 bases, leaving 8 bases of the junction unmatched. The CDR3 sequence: CASSQSDRDMAFF. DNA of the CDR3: TGCGCCAGCAGCCAATCTGACAGGGACATGGCTTTCTTT.

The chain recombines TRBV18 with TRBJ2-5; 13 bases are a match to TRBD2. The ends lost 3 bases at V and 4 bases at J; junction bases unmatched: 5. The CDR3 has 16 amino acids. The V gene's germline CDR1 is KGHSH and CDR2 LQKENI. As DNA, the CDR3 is TGTGCCAGCTCACCCCCGGGACTAGCGGGACGAGAGACCCAGTACTTC. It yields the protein CASSPPGLAGRETQYF.

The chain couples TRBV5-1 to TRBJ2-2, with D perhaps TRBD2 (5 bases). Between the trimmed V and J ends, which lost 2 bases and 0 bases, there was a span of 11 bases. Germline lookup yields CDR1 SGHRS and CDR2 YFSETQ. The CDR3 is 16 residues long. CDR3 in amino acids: CASSLDAGPNTGELFF. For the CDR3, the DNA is TGCGCCAGCAGCTTAGATGCGGGCCCGAACACCGGGGAGCTGTTTTTT.

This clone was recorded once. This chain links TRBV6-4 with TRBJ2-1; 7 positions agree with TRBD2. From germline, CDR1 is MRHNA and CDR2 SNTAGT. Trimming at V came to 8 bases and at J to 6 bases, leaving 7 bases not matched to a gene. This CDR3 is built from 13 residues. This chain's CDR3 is CASGSGFGNEQFF. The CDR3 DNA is TGTGCCAGCGGTAGCGGGTTTGGCAATGAGCAGTTCTTC.

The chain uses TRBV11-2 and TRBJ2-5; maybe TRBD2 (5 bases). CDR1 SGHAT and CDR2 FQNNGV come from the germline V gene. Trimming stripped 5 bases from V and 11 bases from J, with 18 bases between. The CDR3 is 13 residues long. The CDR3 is CASSHAGGVEQYF. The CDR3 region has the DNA TGTGCCAGCAGCCACGCGGGCGGAGTAGAGCAGTACTTC.

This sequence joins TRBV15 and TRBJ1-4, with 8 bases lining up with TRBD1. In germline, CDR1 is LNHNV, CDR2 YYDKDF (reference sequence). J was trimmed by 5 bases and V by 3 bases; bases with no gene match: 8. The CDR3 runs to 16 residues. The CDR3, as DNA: TGTGCCACCAGCAGGGCCAGGACAGGGACAAATGAAAAACTGTTTTTT. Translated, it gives CATSRARTGTNEKLFF.

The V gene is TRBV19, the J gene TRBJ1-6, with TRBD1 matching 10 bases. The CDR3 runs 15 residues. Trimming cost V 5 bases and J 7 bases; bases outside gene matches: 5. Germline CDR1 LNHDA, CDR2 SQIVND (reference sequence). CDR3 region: CASSGRDRGNSPLHF. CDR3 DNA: TGTGCCAGTAGTGGCCGGGACAGGGGAAATTCACCCCTCCACTTT. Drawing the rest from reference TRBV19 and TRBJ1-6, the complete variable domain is DGGITQSPKYLFRKEGQNVTLSCEQNLNHDAMYWYRQDPGQGLRLIYYSQIVNDFQKGDIAEGYSVSREKKESFPLTVTSAQKNPTAFYLCASSGRDRGNSPLHFGNGTRLTVT.

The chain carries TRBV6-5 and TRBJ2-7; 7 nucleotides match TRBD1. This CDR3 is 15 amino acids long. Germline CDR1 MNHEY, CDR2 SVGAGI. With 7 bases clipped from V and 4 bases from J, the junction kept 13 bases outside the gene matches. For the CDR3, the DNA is TGTGCCAGCACCAGAGGAAACAGGGGCCTGTACGAGCAGTACTTC. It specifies CASTRGNRGLYEQYF.

This CDR3 is CASSILQGRDGYTF. In nucleotides, the CDR3 is TGTGCCAGCAGTATTTTACAGGGAAGGGATGGCTACACCTTC. The gene calls are TRBV2 and TRBJ1-2; the D gene is possibly TRBD1 (6 bases). The CDR3 contains 14 residues. Germline assignment: CDR1 SNHLY and CDR2 FYNNEI. The ends were cut back, 5 bases at V and 6 bases at J, with 16 bases in the middle.

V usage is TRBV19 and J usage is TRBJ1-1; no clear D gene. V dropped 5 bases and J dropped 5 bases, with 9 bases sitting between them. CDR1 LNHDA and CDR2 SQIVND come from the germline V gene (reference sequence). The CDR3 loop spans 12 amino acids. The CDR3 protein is CASSFRGTEAFF. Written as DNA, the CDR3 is TGTGCCAGTAGTTTTCGAGGGACTGAAGCTTTCTTT.